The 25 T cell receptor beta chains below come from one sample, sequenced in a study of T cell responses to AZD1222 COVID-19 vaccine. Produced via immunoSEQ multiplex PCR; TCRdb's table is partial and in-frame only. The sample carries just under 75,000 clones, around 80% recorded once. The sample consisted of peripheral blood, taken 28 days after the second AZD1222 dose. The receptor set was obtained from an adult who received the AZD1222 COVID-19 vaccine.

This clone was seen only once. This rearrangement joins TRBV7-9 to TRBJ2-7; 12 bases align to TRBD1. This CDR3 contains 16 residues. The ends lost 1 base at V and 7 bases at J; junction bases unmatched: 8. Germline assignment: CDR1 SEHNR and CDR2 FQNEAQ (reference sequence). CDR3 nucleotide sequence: TGTGCCAGCAGCTTAGTTTCGGGACAGGGGGCGCTTGAGCAGTACTTC. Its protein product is CASSLVSGQGALEQYF. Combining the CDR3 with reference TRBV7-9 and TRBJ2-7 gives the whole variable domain DTGVSQNPRHKITKRGQNVTFRCDPISEHNRLYWYRQTLGQGPEFLTYFQNEAQLEKSRLLSDRFSAERPKGSFSTLEIQRTEQGDSAMYLCASSLVSGQGALEQYFGPGTRLTVT.

CDR3 coding DNA: TGCAGTGCAGATGCCAGTGACATTCAGTACTTC. This encodes CSADASDIQYF. The V call is TRBV20-1, the J call TRBJ2-4; D uncertain. This CDR3 is built from 11 residues. Between the trimmed V and J ends, which lost 6 bases and 8 bases, there was a span of 11 bases. Germline values: CDR1 DFQATT, CDR2 SNEGSKA (reference sequence).

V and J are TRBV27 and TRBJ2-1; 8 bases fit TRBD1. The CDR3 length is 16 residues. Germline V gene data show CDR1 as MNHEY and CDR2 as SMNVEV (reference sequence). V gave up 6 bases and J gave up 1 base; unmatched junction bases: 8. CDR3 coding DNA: TGTGCCAGCAGCTCGATCGACAGGGGTTCCTACAATGAGCAGTTCTTC. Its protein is CASSSIDRGSYNEQFF.

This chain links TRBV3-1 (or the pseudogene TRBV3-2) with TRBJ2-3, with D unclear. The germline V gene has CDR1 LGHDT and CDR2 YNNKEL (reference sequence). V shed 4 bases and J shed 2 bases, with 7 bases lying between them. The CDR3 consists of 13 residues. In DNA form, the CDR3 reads TGTGCCAGCAGCCGGGCCAACACAGATACGCAGTATTTT. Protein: CASSRANTDTQYF.

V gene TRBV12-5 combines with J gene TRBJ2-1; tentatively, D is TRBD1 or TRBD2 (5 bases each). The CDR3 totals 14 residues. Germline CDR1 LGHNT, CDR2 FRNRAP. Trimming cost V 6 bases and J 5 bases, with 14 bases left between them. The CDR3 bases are TGTGCTAGTGGGTTAGGGGCCGGGGACAATGAGCAGTTCTTC. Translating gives CASGLGAGDNEQFF.

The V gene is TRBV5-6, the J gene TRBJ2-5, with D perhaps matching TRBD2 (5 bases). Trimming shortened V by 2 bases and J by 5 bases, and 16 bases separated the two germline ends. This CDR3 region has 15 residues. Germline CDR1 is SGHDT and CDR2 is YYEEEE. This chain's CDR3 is CASSLMRARPETQYF. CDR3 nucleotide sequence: TGTGCCAGCAGCTTAATGAGGGCTCGACCCGAGACCCAGTACTTC. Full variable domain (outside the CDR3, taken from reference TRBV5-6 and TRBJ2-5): DAGVTQSPTHLIKTRGQQVTLRCSPKSGHDTVSWYQQALGQGPQFIFQYYEEEERQRGNFPDRFSGHQFPNYSSELNVNALLLGDSALYLCASSLMRARPETQYFGPGTRLLVL.

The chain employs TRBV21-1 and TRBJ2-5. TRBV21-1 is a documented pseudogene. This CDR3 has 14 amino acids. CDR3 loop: CASSKADHQETQYF. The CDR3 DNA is TGTGCCAGCAGCAAAGCGGACCATCAAGAGACCCAGTACTTC.

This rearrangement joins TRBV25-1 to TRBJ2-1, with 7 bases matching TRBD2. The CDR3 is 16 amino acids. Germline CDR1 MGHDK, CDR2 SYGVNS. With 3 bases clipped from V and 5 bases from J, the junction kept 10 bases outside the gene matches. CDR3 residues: CASSDHLRSGDNEQFF. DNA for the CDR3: TGTGCCAGCAGTGACCACCTCAGAAGCGGGGACAATGAGCAGTTCTTC.

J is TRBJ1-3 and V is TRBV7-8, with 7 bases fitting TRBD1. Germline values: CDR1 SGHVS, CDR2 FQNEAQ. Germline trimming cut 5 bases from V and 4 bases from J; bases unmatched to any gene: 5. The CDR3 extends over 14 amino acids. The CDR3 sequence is CASSKGDSGNTIYF. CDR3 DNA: TGTGCCAGCAGCAAAGGGGACAGCGGAAACACCATATATTTT.

CDR3: CASSLAWTSGRKPGELFF. CDR3 coding DNA: TGTGCCAGCAGCTTAGCTTGGACTAGCGGGAGAAAACCCGGGGAGCTGTTTTTT. The rearrangement uses TRBV7-6 and TRBJ2-2; 13 bases agree with TRBD2. Trimming took 0 bases from V and 6 from J; bases not matched to a gene: 7. CDR3 length: 18 amino acids. Germline assignment: CDR1 SGHVS and CDR2 FNYEAQ.

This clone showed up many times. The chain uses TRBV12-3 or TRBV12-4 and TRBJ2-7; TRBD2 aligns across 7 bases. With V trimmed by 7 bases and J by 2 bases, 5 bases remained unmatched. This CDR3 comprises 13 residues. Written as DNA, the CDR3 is TGTGCCAGCACTATAGGGACTACCTACGAGCAGTACTTC. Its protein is CASTIGTTYEQYF.

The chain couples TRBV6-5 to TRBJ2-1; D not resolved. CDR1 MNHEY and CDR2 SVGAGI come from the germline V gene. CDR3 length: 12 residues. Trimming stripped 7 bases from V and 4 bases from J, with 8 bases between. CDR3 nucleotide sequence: TGTGCCAGCATTAGAGAGTACAATGAGCAGTTCTTC. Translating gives CASIREYNEQFF.

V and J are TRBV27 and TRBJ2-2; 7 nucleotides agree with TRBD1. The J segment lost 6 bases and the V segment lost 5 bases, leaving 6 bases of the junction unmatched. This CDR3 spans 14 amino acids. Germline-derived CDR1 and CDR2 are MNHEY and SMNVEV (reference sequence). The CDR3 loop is CASSPRQGSGELFF. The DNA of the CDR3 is TGTGCCAGCAGTCCTCGACAGGGTTCCGGGGAGCTGTTTTTT.

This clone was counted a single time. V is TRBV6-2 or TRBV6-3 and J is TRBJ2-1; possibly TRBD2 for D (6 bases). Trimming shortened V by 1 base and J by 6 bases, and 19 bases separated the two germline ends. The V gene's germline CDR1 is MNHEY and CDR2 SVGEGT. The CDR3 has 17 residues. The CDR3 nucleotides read TGTGCCAGCAGTTACTTGGGTCCGGAGGTGCGGGGCAATGAGCAGTTCTTC. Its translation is CASSYLGPEVRGNEQFF.

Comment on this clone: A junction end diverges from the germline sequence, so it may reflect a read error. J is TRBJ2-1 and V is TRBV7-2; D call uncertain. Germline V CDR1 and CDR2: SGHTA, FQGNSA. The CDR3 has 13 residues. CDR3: CASTLVRQREQFF. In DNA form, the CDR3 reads TGTGCCAGCACCTTAGTCCGACAACGTGAGCAGTTCTTC. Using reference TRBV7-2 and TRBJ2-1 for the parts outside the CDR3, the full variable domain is GAGVSQSPSNKVTEKGKDVELRCDPISGHTALYWYRQSLGQGLEFLIYFQGNSAPDKSGLPSDRFSAERTGGSVSTLTIQRTQQEDSAVYLCASTLVRQREQFFGPGTRLTVL.

CDR3 DNA: TGTGCCAGCAGCCGTGACAGTCAACGTGAAAAACTGTTTTTT. Translating gives CASSRDSQREKLFF. The chain combines TRBV7-2 with TRBJ1-4; TRBD1 might be the D (5 bases). CDR1 SGHTA and CDR2 FQGNSA come from the germline V gene. Trimming shortened V by 5 bases and J by 7 bases, and 14 bases separated the two germline ends. This CDR3 contains 14 residues.

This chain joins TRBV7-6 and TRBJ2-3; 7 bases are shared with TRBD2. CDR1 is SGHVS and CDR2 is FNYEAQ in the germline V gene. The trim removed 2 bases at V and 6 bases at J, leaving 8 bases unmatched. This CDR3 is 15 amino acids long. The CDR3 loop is CASSLYGSGFDTQYF. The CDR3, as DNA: TGTGCCAGCAGCTTATACGGTAGCGGGTTTGATACGCAGTATTTT.

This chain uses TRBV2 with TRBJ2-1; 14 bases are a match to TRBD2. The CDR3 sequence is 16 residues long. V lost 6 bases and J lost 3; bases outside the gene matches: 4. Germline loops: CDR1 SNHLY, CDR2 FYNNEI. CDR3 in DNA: TGTGCCAGCAGACGAGGACTAGCGGGGGGCTACAATGAGCAGTTCTTC. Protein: CASRRGLAGGYNEQFF.

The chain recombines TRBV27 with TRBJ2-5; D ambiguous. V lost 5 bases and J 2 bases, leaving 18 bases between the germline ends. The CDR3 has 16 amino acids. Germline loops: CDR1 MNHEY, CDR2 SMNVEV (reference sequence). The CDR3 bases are TGTGCCAGCAGTGTTTTGGCAGATTCGGCACAAGAGACCCAGTACTTC. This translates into CASSVLADSAQETQYF.

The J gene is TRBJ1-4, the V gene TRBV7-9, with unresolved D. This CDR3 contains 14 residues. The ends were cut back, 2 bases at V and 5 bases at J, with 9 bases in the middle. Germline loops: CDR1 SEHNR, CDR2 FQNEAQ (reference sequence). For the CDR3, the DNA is TGTGCCAGCAGCTTAAAGGACCTCAATGAAAAACTGTTTTTT. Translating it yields CASSLKDLNEKLFF.

The CDR3 region has the DNA TGTGCCAGCAGCGGGGTAGCTGGGGACAATGAGCAGTTCTTC. Its translation is CASSGVAGDNEQFF. The rearrangement links TRBV6-5 to TRBJ2-1; D is possibly TRBD2 (5 bases). Germline V gene data show CDR1 as MNHEY and CDR2 as SVGAGI. The CDR3 spans 14 residues. The V gene lost 6 bases and the J gene lost 5 bases, with 14 bases spanning the gap.

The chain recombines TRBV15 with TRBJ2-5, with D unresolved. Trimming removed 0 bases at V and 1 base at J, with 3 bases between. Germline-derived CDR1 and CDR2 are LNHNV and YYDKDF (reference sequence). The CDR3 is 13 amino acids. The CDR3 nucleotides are TGTGCCACCAGCAGAGATCGCCAAGAGACCCAGTACTTC. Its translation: CATSRDRQETQYF.

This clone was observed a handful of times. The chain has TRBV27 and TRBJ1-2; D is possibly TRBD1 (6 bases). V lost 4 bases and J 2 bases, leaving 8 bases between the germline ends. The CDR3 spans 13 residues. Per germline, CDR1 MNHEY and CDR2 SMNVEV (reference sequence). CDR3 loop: CASSYRANYGYTF. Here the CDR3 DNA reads TGTGCCAGCAGTTACAGGGCCAACTATGGCTACACCTTC.

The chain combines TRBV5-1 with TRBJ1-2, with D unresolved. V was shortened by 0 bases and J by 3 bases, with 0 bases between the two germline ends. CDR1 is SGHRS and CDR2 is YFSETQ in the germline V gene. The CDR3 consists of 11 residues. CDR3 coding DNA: TGCGCCAGCAGCTTGGACTATGGCTACACCTTC. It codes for CASSLDYGYTF.

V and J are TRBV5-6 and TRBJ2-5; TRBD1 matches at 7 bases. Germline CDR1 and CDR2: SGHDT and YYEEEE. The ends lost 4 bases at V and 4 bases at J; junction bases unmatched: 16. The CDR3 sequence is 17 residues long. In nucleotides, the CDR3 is TGTGCCAGCAGCGCGACCGGAAGGGGGCCGCGGCGAGAGACCCAGTACTTC. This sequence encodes CASSATGRGPRRETQYF.